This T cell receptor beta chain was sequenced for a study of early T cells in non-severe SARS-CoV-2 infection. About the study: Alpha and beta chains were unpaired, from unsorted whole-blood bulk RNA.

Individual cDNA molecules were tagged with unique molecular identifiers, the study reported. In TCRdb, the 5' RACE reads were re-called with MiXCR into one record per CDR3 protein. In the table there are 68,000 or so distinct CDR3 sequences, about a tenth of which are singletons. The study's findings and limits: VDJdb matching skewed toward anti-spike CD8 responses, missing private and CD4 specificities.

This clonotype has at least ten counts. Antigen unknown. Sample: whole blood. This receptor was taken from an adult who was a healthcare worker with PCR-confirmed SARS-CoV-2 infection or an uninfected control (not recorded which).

The CDR3 bases are TGCGCCAGCAGCTCCCAAGCCAACAATGAGCAGTTCTTC. Translating gives CASSSQANNEQFF. V and J are TRBV5-1 and TRBJ2-1; D unresolved. CDR3 length equals 13 residues. With 3 bases removed from V and 5 bases from J, the gap between germline ends came to 9 bases. Per the germline V gene, CDR1 is SGHRS and CDR2 is YFSETQ. Filled out from reference TRBV5-1 and TRBJ2-1, the complete variable domain reads KAGVTQTPRYLIKTRGQQVTLSCSPISGHRSVSWYQQTPGQGLQFLFEYFSETQRNKGNFPGRFSGRQFSNSRSEMNVSTLELGDSALYLCASSSQANNEQFFGPGTRLTVL.